The rows below give T cell receptor beta chains drawn from one sample of a study of T cell repertoires in aging, cancer and after chemotherapy. Via MiXCR, TCRdb re-called the multiplex PCR reads, giving one row per CDR3 protein. The profile shows roughly 18,000 distinct CDR3 sequences, approximately 35% of them singletons. Sequencing was performed on blood. Source of these receptors: a human donor with a solid tumor. Each CDR3 is given with its conserved first and last residue. D genes are given only for firm matches. Clone size, where shown, is once, few, many, or a class for clones that have expanded.

len | j_gene | abundance | d_gene | v_gene | CDR3aa | CDR3nt
13 | TRBJ2-7 | NA | TRBD1 | TRBV14 | CASSFTGVLEQYF | TGTGCCAGCAGCTTCACAGGGGTGCTCGAGCAGTACTTC
15 | TRBJ2-1 | NA | TRBD2 | TRBV5-6 | CASSPGGRWVNEQFF | TGTGCCAGCAGCCCGGGAGGGCGGTGGGTGAATGAGCAGTTCTTC
13 | TRBJ1-2 | few | NA | TRBV30 | CAWSVKASYGYTF | TGTGCCTGGAGTGTTAAGGCCTCCTATGGCTACACCTTC
14 | TRBJ1-4 | NA | NA | TRBV5-4 | CASSLGESLGKLFF | TGTGCCAGCAGCTTAGGAGAGAGCTTGGGAAAACTGTTTTTT
14 | TRBJ2-5 | few | NA | TRBV6-1 | CASSELGRGGTQYF | TGTGCCAGCAGTGAACTGGGCAGGGGGGGGACCCAGTACTTC
15 | TRBJ2-5 | NA | NA | TRBV30 | CACSVGSGAQETQYF | TGTGCCTGTAGTGTAGGTAGCGGTGCCCAAGAGACCCAGTACTTC
13 | TRBJ1-2 | few | TRBD1 | TRBV6-5 | CASSSGGGRSYTF | TGTGCCAGCAGCTCAGGGGGCGGGAGGAGCTACACCTTC
14 | TRBJ2-7 | few | TRBD1 | TRBV19 | CASSRGQGSYEQYF | TGTGCCAGTAGTAGGGGACAGGGCTCCTACGAGCAGTACTTC
15 | TRBJ1-5 | NA | NA | TRBV6-5 | CASSYSIDTGQPQHF | TGTGCCAGCAGTTACTCGATTGATACGGGTCAGCCCCAGCATTTT
14 | TRBJ2-5 | NA | NA | TRBV4-3 | CASSPQVTPETQYF | TGCGCCAGCAGCCCCCAAGTTACCCCAGAGACCCAGTACTTC
12 | TRBJ1-2 | NA | NA | TRBV19 | CASSGTAYGYTF | TGTGCCAGTAGCGGGACGGCCTATGGCTACACCTTC
16 | TRBJ2-5 | few | NA | TRBV19 | CASSIDRGRHQETQYF | TGTGCCAGTAGTATTGACCGGGGCCGTCACCAAGAGACCCAGTACTTC
13 | TRBJ2-3 | NA | NA | TRBV27 | CASKTRSTDTQYF | TGTGCCAGCAAAACACGCTCCACAGATACGCAGTATTTT
14 | TRBJ1-4 | few | TRBD1 | TRBV5-1 | CASSLAGGGEKLFF | TGCGCCAGCAGCTTGGCAGGGGGGGGAGAAAAACTGTTTTTT
17 | TRBJ2-1 | few | TRBD2 | TRBV4-3 | CASSQALGGSLREEQFF | TGCGCCAGCAGCCAAGCTTTGGGCGGGAGTCTAAGGGAAGAGCAGTTCTTC
14 | TRBJ1-4 | few | NA | TRBV19 | CASSGAATNEKLFF | TGTGCCAGTAGTGGGGCCGCAACTAATGAAAAACTGTTTTTT
12 | TRBJ1-2 | medium-sized | NA | TRBV29-1 | CSVGVTNYGYTF | TGCAGCGTTGGGGTCACTAACTATGGCTACACCTTC
14 | TRBJ2-5 | NA | NA | TRBV11-2 | CASSLGLSWETQYF | TGTGCCAGCAGCCTCGGACTGAGTTGGGAGACCCAGTACTTC
16 | TRBJ2-4 | few | TRBD1 | TRBV12-3/TRBV12-4 | CASSTGQSLAKNIQYF | TGTGCCAGCAGTACGGGACAGTCTCTAGCCAAAAACATTCAGTACTTC
13 | TRBJ2-7 | few | NA | TRBV27 | CASSFSDSYEQYF | TGTGCCAGCAGTTTTTCGGACTCCTACGAGCAGTACTTC
14 | TRBJ2-5 | NA | TRBD2 | TRBV18 | CASSRLALQETQYF | TGTGCCAGCTCAAGACTAGCCTTACAAGAGACCCAGTACTTC
20 | TRBJ2-2 | few | NA | TRBV6-6 | CASSYSIVRGVGYRTGELFF | TGTGCCAGCAGTTACTCGATCGTCAGGGGGGTTGGTTATAGGACCGGGGAGCTGTTTTTT